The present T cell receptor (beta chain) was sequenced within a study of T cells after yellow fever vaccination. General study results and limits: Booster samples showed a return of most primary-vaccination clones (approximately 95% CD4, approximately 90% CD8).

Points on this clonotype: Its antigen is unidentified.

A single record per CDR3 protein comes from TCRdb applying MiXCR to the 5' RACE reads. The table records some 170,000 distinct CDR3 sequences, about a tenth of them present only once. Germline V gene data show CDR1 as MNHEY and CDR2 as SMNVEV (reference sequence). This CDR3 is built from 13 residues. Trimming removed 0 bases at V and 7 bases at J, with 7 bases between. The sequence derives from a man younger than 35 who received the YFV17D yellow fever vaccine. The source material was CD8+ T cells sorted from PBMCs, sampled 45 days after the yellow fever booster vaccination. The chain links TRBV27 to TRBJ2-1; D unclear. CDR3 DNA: TGTGCCAGCAGTTTATCGACGGGTAATGAGCAGTTCTTC. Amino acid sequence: CASSLSTGNEQFF.